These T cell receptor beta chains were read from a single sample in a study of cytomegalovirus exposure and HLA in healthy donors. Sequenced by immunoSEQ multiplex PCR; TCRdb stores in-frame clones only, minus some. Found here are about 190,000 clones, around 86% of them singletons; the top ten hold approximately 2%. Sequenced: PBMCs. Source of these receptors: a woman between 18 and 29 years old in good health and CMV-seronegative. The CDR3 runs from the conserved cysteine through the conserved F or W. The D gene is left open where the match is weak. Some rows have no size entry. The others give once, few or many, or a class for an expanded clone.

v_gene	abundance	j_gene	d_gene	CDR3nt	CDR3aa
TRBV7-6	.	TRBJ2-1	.	TGTGCCAGCAACCTCACTCGGGTCGGGTTGGACAATGAGCAGTTCTTC	CASNLTRVGLDNEQFF
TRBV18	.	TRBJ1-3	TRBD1	TGTGCCAGCTCGCCCCGGGACAGGGGGTCCGTCTCTGGAAACACCATATATTTT	CASSPRDRGSVSGNTIYF
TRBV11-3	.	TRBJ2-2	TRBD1	TGTGCCAGCAGCCGCGCCGGGACAGGGAGCACCGGGGAGCTGTTTTTT	CASSRAGTGSTGELFF
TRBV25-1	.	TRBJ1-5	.	TGTGCCAGCAGTGGGGCCGACAATCAGCCCCAGCATTTT	CASSGADNQPQHF
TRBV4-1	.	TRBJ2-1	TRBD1	TGCGCCAGCAGCCGCAAATTTCAGGGGGTTCAGGACAATGAGCAGTTCTTC	CASSRKFQGVQDNEQFF
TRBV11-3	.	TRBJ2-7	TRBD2	TGTGCCAGCAGCTTAGGGGACTATAGCTACGAGCAGTACTTC	CASSLGDYSYEQYF
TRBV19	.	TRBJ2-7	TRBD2	TGTGCCAGTAGTATAAGGGGGACTAGCGCAAGCTCCTACGAGCAGTACTTC	CASSIRGTSASSYEQYF
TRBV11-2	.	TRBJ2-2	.	TGTGCCAGCAGCTTCCGGACAGCCAACACCGGGGAGCTGTTTTTT	CASSFRTANTGELFF
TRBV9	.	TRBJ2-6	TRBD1	TGTGCCAGCAGCGCCTCCGGGACAGGGAGCTCTGGGGCCAACGTCCTGACTTTC	CASSASGTGSSGANVLTF
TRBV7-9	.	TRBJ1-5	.	TGTTCCAGCAGTCTTCACGGGTTAAAAAGCAATCAGCCCCAGCATTTT	CSSSLHGLKSNQPQHF
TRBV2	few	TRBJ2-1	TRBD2	TGTGCCGGCAAGTGGACTAGCGGGGGGCCCACGGAGCAGTTCTTC	CAGKWTSGGPTEQFF
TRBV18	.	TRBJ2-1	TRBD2	TGTGCCAGCTCAGGGACTAGCGGGTCCTACAATGAGCAGTTCTTC	CASSGTSGSYNEQFF
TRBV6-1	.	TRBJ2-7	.	TGTGCCAGCAGTGAAGCGTTCGGGAATCCTAGTGAGCAGTACTTC	CASSEAFGNPSEQYF
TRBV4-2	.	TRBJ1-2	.	TGTGCCAGCACCGTACAACTGTGGGACTCTAACTATGGCTACACCTTC	CASTVQLWDSNYGYTF
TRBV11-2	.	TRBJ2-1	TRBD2	TGTGCCAGCAGCTTAGTAAAGGGCTCCGCCGGGGGGAATGAGCAGTTCTTC	CASSLVKGSAGGNEQFF
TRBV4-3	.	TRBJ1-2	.	TGCGCCAGCAGCCAAGAGTCAGGGGACATAGGCTACACCTTC	CASSQESGDIGYTF
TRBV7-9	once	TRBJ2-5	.	TGTGCCAGCAGCTTCAGGGAGACCCAGTACTTC	CASSFRETQYF
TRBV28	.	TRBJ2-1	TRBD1	TGTGCCAGCAGTCATCCGGGACAGGGGGACAATGAGCAGTTCTTC	CASSHPGQGDNEQFF
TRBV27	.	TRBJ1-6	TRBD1	TGTGCCAGCAGTTTGGGACAGGGAGGTTCACCCCTCCACTTT	CASSLGQGGSPLHF
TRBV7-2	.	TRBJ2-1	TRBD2	TGTGCCAGCAGCGCCCCGCCGGGACTAGCGGGGCCAGAGCAGTTCTTC	CASSAPPGLAGPEQFF
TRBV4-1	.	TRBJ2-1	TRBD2	TGCGCCAGCAGCCAAGATAGAACCGGGACTAGCGGGAGGGCTAGCTCCTACAATGAGCAGTTCTTC	CASSQDRTGTSGRASSYNEQFF
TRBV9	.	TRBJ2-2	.	TGTGCCAGCAGCGTCAGCGATATTCTCACCGGGGAGCTGTTTTTT	CASSVSDILTGELFF
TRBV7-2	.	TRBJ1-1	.	TGTGCCAGCAGCCCTAGAGGAACCGACGGAGTGAACACTGAAGCTTTCTTT	CASSPRGTDGVNTEAFF
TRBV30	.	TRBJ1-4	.	TGTGCCTGGAGTGTAAGAAGGGGCAGGGCTAATGAAAAACTGTTTTTT	CAWSVRRGRANEKLFF
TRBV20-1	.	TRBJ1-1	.	TGCAGTGCTAGAGATGGGCCATCAGCTTTCTTT	CSARDGPSAFF
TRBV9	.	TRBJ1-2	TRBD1	TGTGCCAGCAGCGGCCAGGGGGCGCATTATAAAAATGGCTACACCTTC	CASSGQGAHYKNGYTF
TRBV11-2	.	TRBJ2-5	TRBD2	TGTGCCAGCAGCTTCAACGGGAGGGCCGGGAAGACCCAGTACTTC	CASSFNGRAGKTQYF
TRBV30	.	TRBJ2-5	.	TGTGCCTGGAGTGAGGTCGCCGCGGGGGCGGAGACCCAGTACTTC	CAWSEVAAGAETQYF
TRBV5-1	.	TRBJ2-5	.	TGCGCCAGCAGCTTGGGTCCTCCCACTCAAGAGACCCAGTACTTC	CASSLGPPTQETQYF
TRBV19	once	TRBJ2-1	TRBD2	TGTGCCAGTAGTCCCTTAGCGGGGGCCTACAATGAGCAGTTCTTC	CASSPLAGAYNEQFF
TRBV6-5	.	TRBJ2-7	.	TGTGCCAGCAGTTCCCGGTCCCGCGGGGCCGAGCAGTACTTC	CASSSRSRGAEQYF
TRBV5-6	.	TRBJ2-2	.	TGTGCCAGCAGCTTCTTCCAGGGTAGGCACACCGGGGAGCTGTTTTTT	CASSFFQGRHTGELFF
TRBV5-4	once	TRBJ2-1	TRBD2	TGTGCCAGCAGCTCCGGGGGGGCCGTGGATGAGCAGTTCTTC	CASSSGGAVDEQFF
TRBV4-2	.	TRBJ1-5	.	TGTGCCAGCAGCCAAGAGACTGTTCTGAGCTCCAATCAGCCCCAGCATTTT	CASSQETVLSSNQPQHF
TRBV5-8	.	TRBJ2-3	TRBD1	TGTGCCAGCCGCCCCCGACAGGGGTCCGATACGCAGTATTTT	CASRPRQGSDTQYF
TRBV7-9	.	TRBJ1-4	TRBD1	TGTGCCAGCAGCTTAGTACAGGGGCTTCGGGGGAAACTGTTTTTT	CASSLVQGLRGKLFF
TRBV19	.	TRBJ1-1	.	TGTGCCAGTAGTTCAACCTGGCAGGGCGAAGCTTTCTTT	CASSSTWQGEAFF
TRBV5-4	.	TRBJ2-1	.	TGTGCCAGCAGCTTGGGATCACTAGCTATCTATGAGCAGTTCTTC	CASSLGSLAIYEQFF
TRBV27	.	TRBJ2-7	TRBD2	TGTGCCAGCAGTTTATCGGCCGGGAGGGGTCACGAGCAGTACTTC	CASSLSAGRGHEQYF
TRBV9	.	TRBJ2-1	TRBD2	TGTGCCAGCAGCGTAAGGCCTAGCGGGAGGATGGTCAATGAGCAGTTCTTC	CASSVRPSGRMVNEQFF
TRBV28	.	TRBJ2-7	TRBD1	TGTGCCATAACAGGGGCCTACGAGCAGTACTTC	CAITGAYEQYF
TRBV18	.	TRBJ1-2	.	TGTGCCAGCTCACCACCGGGACAACTAAAGGTCGTTGGCTACACCTTC	CASSPPGQLKVVGYTF
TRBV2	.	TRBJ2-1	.	TGTGCCAGCAGTGACGTGTCCGGTGAGCAGTTCTTC	CASSDVSGEQFF
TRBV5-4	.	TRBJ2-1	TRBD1	TGTGCCAGCAGCTCGGGACAGAGAAGCTCCTACAATGAGCAGTTCTTC	CASSSGQRSSYNEQFF